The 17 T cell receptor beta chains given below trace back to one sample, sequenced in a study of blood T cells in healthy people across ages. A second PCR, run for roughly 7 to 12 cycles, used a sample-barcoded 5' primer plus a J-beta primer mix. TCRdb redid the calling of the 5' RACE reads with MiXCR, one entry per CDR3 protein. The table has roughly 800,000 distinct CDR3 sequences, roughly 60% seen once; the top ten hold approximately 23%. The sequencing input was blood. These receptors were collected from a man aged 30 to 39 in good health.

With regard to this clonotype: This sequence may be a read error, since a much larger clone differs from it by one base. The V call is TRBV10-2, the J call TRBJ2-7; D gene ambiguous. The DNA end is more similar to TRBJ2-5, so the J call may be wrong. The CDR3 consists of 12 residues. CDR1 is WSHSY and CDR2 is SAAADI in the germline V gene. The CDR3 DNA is TGCACCAGCACCGCGAATTGGGAGACCCAGTACTTC. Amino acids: CTSTANWETQYF.

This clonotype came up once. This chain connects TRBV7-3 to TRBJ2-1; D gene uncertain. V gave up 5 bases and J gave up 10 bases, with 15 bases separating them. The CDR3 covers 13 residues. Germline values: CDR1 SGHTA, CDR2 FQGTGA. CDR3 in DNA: TGTGCCAGCAGCCCTACCGTCCCCGGAGAGCAGTTCTTC. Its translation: CASSPTVPGEQFF.

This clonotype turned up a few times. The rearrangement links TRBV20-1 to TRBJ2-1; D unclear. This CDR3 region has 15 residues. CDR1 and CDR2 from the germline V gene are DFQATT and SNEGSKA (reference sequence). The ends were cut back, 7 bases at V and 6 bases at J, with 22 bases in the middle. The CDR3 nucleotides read TGCAGTGGTTGGTCGCCCATCGACGCCGTCAATGAGCAGTTCTTC. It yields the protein CSGWSPIDAVNEQFF.

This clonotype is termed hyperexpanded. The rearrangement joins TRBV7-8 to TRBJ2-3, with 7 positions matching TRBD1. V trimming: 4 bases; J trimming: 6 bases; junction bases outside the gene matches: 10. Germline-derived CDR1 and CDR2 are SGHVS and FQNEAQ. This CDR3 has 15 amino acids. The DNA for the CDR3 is TGTGCCAGCAGCTCCCCGGGACAGTATGTGGATACGCAGTATTTT. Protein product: CASSSPGQYVDTQYF.

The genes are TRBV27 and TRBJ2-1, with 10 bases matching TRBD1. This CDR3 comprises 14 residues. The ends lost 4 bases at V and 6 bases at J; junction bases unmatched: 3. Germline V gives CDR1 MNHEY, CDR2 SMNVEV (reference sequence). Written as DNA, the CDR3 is TGTGCCAGCAGTTCGGGACAGGGGAGCAATGAGCAGTTCTTC. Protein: CASSSGQGSNEQFF.

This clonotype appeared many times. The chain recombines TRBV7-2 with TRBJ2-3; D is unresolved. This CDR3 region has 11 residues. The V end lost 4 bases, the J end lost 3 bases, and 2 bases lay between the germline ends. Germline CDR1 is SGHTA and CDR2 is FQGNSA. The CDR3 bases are TGTGCCAGCAGCTGGACAGATACGCAGTATTTT. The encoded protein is CASSWTDTQYF.

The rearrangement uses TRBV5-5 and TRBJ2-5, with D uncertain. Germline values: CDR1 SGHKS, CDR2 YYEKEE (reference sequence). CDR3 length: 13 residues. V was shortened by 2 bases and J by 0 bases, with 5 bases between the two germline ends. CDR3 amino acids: CASSFRDQETQYF. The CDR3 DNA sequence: TGTGCCAGCAGCTTCCGGGACCAAGAGACCCAGTACTTC. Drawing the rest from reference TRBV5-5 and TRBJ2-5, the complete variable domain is DAGVTQSPTHLIKTRGQQVTLRCSPISGHKSVSWYQQVLGQGPQFIFQYYEKEERGRGNFPDRFSARQFPNYSSELNVNALLLGDSALYLCASSFRDQETQYFGPGTRLLVL.

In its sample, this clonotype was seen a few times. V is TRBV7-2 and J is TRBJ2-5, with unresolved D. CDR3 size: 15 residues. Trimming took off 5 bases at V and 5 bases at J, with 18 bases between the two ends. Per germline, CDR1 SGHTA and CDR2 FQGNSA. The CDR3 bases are TGTGCCAGCAGCAAGAACCTCGGACCCGGGGAGACCCAGTACTTC. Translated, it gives CASSKNLGPGETQYF.

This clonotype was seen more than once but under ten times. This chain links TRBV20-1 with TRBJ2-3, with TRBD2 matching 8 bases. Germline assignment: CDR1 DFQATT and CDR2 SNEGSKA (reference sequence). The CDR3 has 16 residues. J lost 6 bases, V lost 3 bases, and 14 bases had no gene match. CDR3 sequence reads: CSASPGLGGVGDTQYF. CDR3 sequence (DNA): TGCAGTGCTAGCCCGGGACTAGGAGGTGTTGGCGATACGCAGTATTTT.

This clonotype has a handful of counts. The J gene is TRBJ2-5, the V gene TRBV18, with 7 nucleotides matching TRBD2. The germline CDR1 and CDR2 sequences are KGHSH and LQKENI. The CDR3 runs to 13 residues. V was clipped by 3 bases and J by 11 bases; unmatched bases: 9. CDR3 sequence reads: CASSPAGVREQYF. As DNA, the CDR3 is TGTGCCAGCTCACCGGCGGGGGTTCGGGAGCAGTACTTC.

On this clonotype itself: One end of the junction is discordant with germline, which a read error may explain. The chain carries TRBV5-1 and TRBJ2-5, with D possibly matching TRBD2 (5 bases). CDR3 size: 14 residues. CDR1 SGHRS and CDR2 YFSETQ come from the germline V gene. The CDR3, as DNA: TGCGCCAGTAGCTTGGGGAGACAACAAGAGACCCAGTACTTC. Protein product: CASSLGRQQETQYF.

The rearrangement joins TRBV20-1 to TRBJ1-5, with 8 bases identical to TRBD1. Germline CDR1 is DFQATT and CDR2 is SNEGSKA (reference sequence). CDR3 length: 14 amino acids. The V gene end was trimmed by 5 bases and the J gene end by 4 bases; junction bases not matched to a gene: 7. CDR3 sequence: CSALGQGGNQPQHF. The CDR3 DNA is TGCAGTGCTCTCGGACAGGGTGGGAATCAGCCCCAGCATTTT.

In DNA, the CDR3 is TGTGCCAGCAGCTTGGTTAGGGGGTACGAGCAGTACTTC. This gives the protein CASSLVRGYEQYF. The chain recombines TRBV11-2 with TRBJ2-7, with a possible D match to TRBD1 (6 bases). Germline V lookup: CDR1 SGHAT, CDR2 FQNNGV. V was cut by 3 bases and J by 4 bases, with 10 bases left in between. The CDR3 totals 13 residues.

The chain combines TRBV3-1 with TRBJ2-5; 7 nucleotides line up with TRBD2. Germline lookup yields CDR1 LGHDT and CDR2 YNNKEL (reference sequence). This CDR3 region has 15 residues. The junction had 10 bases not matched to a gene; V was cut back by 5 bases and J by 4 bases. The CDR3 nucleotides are TGTGCCAGCAGCATCCGGGACTACCTACGAGAGACCCAGTACTTC. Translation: CASSIRDYLRETQYF.

CDR3 in DNA: TGCGCCAGCGGCGCTCGGGAGGGAGTCTACGAGCAGTACTTC. As protein: CASGAREGVYEQYF. V gene TRBV4-1 combines with J gene TRBJ2-7, with 8 bases matching TRBD2. Germline V CDR1 and CDR2: MGHRA, YSYEKL. CDR3 length equals 14 residues. The ends lost 8 bases at V and 3 bases at J; junction bases unmatched: 9.

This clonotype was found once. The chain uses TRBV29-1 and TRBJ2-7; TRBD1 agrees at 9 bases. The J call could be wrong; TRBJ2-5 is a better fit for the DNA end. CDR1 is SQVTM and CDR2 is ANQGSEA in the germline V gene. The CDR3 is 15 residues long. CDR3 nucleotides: TGCAGCGTTGACGCATCACAGGGGGCAGGAGAGACCCAGTACTTC. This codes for CSVDASQGAGETQYF.

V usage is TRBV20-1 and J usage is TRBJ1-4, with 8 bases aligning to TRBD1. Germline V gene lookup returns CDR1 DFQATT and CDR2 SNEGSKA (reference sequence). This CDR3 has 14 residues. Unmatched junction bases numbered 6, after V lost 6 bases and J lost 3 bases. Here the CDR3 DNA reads TGCAGTGCAAAGCAGGGGGCAGCTAATGAAAAACTGTTTTTT. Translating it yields CSAKQGAANEKLFF.